Listed below are T cell receptor beta chains from one sample, sequenced in a study of siplizumab effects on memory and regulatory T cells. Profiled with immunoSEQ multiplex PCR; TCRdb holds only in-frame clones, not every one. The table shows over 70,000 clones, with 85% to 95% occurring only once. Sequenced material: CD8+ T cells sorted from blood. These receptor sequences come from a human donor in good health. Both conserved end residues are part of each CDR3. A D gene is named only where the DNA matches it firmly. Some rows mark clone size as missing; the rest say once, few, many or name a class of expanded clone.

>.|.|TRBJ1-2|TRBV5-4
TGTGCCAGCAGCTTGGTGTGGAGGGGCAGAGATGGCTACACCTTC
CASSLVWRGRDGYTF
>.|.|TRBJ2-2|TRBV11-2
TGTGCCAGCAGCTTAGTTGCCGGGGAGCTGTTTTTT
CASSLVAGELFF
>.|TRBD2|TRBJ2-3|TRBV6-5
TGTGCCAGCAGTTCCACCCCTAGCGGTCACACAGATACGCAGTATTTT
CASSSTPSGHTDTQYF
>.|.|TRBJ2-3|TRBV28
TGTGCCAGCAGTTTCTTTGCTTCTTCCACAGATACGCAGTATTTT
CASSFFASSTDTQYF
>.|TRBD1|TRBJ1-1|TRBV19
TGTGCCAGTAGTCCGGGACAGGGGTTGGACACTGAAGCTTTCTTT
CASSPGQGLDTEAFF
>.|TRBD2|TRBJ2-7|TRBV10-1
TGCGCCAGCAGTGAAGGGACTAGGGACGAGCAGTACTTC
CASSEGTRDEQYF
>.|.|TRBJ2-3|TRBV27
TGTGCCAGCAGTTTGGACAGCGCCACAGATACGCAGTATTTT
CASSLDSATDTQYF
>.|TRBD1|TRBJ2-7|TRBV27
TGTGCCAGCAGTTGGGGACAGAACTACGAGCAGTACTTC
CASSWGQNYEQYF
>.|TRBD2|TRBJ2-7|TRBV4-2
TGTGCCAGCAGCCAGGGGACTACCTACGAGCAGTACTTC
CASSQGTTYEQYF
>once|.|TRBJ1-1|TRBV28
TGTGCCAGCAGACAGGGCTTGAACACTGAAGCTTTCTTT
CASRQGLNTEAFF
>.|TRBD1|TRBJ2-7|TRBV7-9
TGTGCCAGCAGCTCCCCAACCGGGACAGTAAATGTTGCGCAGTACTTC
CASSSPTGTVNVAQYF
>few|.|TRBJ2-7|TRBV7-6
TGTGCCAGCGCCCAAGACTCCTACGAGCAGTACTTC
CASAQDSYEQYF
>.|TRBD2|TRBJ2-2|TRBV7-6
TGTGCCAGCAGCTCCTCCGGGACTAGCGGGAGGTCCCTGACCGGGGAGCTGTTTTTT
CASSSSGTSGRSLTGELFF
>.|.|TRBJ2-2|TRBV29-1
TGCAGCGTTGAAAAAGGAGTGAACACCGGGGAGCTGTTTTTT
CSVEKGVNTGELFF
>.|.|TRBJ2-7|TRBV23-1
TGCGCCAGCGGTCAGGGGGAGGATCTTAAAAGGCAGTACTTC
CASGQGEDLKRQYF
>.|.|TRBJ2-7|TRBV21-1
TGTGCCAGCAGCAAAGACAGTGGGGAGCAGTACTTC
CASSKDSGEQYF
>.|.|TRBJ2-1|TRBV7-7
TGTGCTAGCAGCTTAACGCCGGTGTCCTACAATGAGCAGTTCTTC
CASSLTPVSYNEQFF
>.|TRBD2|TRBJ2-3|TRBV9
TGTGCCAGCAGCCCTCTTCCCCGGACTAGCGGTAGCACAGATACGCAGTATTTT
CASSPLPRTSGSTDTQYF
>.|TRBD1|TRBJ2-7|TRBV7-2
TGTGCCAGCAGCCCCGGGACAGGCGTAGCCTACGAGCAGTACTTC
CASSPGTGVAYEQYF
>.|.|TRBJ2-1|TRBV4-1
TGCGCCAGCAGCCGGAACGCCCAGGGTTCCAATGAGCAGTTCTTC
CASSRNAQGSNEQFF
>.|.|TRBJ2-7|TRBV5-4
TGTGCCAGCAGCTTGGTTGCTAGCGCCACTTACGAGCAGTACTTC
CASSLVASATYEQYF
>.|TRBD1|TRBJ1-5|TRBV7-6
TGTGCCAGCAGCCAATCGTCCGGGACAGATGATTATAGCAATCAGCCCCAGCATTTT
CASSQSSGTDDYSNQPQHF
>.|TRBD1|TRBJ1-5|TRBV28
TGTGCCAGCAGTTCCCTTGGGCAGGGGGTTTTCAAGCCCCAGCATTTT
CASSSLGQGVFKPQHF
>.|.|TRBJ2-5|TRBV4-1
TGCGCCAGCAGCCAGAGCCAACTCCAAGAGACCCAGTACTTC
CASSQSQLQETQYF
>.|TRBD1|TRBJ1-2|TRBV2
TGTGCCAGCAGTGAGACCCCCGGGACAGTCTATGGCTACACCTTC
CASSETPGTVYGYTF
>.|.|TRBJ2-7|TRBV5-8
TGTGCCAGCAGCACAGGTCTCTCCTACGAGCAGTACTTC
CASSTGLSYEQYF
>once|.|TRBJ2-7|TRBV9
TGTGCCAGCAGCACGGGACTTACAAACGAGCAGTACTTC
CASSTGLTNEQYF
>once|.|TRBJ2-7|TRBV7-9
TGTGCCAGCAGCTTAGGTAACGAGCAGTACTTC
CASSLGNEQYF
>.|TRBD1|TRBJ2-7|TRBV11-2
TGTGCCAGCAGCATCACCGGGACAGGCTTATACGAGCAGTACTTC
CASSITGTGLYEQYF
>.|.|TRBJ1-5|TRBV19
TGTGCCAGTAGTAAGGCAGGACTATATCAGCCCCAGCATTTT
CASSKAGLYQPQHF
>.|.|TRBJ2-3|TRBV6-5
TGTACCAGCAGTTACCGACCTCCGGATACGCAGTATTTT
CTSSYRPPDTQYF
>.|.|TRBJ1-1|TRBV27
TGTGCCAGCAGTTTAGGGGGTTTTACTGAAGCTTTCTTT
CASSLGGFTEAFF
>.|.|TRBJ1-1|TRBV4-1
TGCGCCAGCCGTCAGGGGCTCGTCACTGAAGCTTTCTTT
CASRQGLVTEAFF
>.|.|TRBJ1-2|TRBV28
TGTGCCAGCAGCCTTAGGGACACCCCAAATTCCTTC
CASSLRDTPNSF
>.|TRBD2|TRBJ2-2|TRBV5-6
TGTGCCAGCAGTATTCTAGCGGGAGAAAGACTTCGGACCGGGGAGCTGTTTTTT
CASSILAGERLRTGELFF
>.|.|TRBJ1-5|TRBV7-9
TGTGCCAGCAGCAGGAGCAATCAGCCCCAGCATTTT
CASSRSNQPQHF
>.|.|TRBJ2-5|TRBV28
TGTGCCAGCAGTTTACCGGGGTCGCGAGAGACCCAGTACTTC
CASSLPGSRETQYF